One and the same sample provided the 25 T cell receptor beta chains below, sequenced in a study of cytomegalovirus exposure and HLA in healthy donors. The PCR ran on 60 Vbeta and 13 Jbeta primers. Profiling relied on immunoSEQ multiplex PCR, and the TCRdb table lists in-frame clones only, not all of them. The sample shows 110,000 or so clones, about 75% of them seen only once. Source material: PBMCs. These receptors were obtained from a woman aged 40-49 years in good health and CMV-seropositive.

This sequence joins TRBV7-2 and TRBJ1-2, with 8 bases identical to TRBD1. V trimming: 5 bases; J trimming: 2 bases; junction bases outside the gene matches: 4. The V gene's germline CDR1 is SGHTA and CDR2 FQGNSA. The CDR3 contains 14 residues. The CDR3, as DNA: TGTGCCAGCAGCCGGACAGGGCCGAACTATGGCTACACCTTC. It is translated as CASSRTGPNYGYTF.

V usage is TRBV14 and J usage is TRBJ2-1; tentative D call: TRBD2 (6 bases). V was cut by 3 bases and J by 12 bases, with 12 bases left in between. CDR1 is SGHDN, CDR2 FVKESK, per germline. CDR3 length: 12 amino acids. CDR3 loop: CASSQDRRGQFF. CDR3 DNA: TGTGCCAGCAGCCAGGACCGGCGGGGGCAGTTCTTC.

This clone has only a few counts. The V call is TRBV27, the J call TRBJ2-3; D is unclear. Germline CDR1 MNHEY, CDR2 SMNVEV (reference sequence). The germline V and J ends were trimmed by 6 bases and 2 bases, with 9 bases remaining between them. The CDR3 runs to 13 residues. CDR3 bases: TGTGCCAGCAGCCCCGTCCTCACAGATACGCAGTATTTT. Translation: CASSPVLTDTQYF.

The chain couples TRBV10-3 to TRBJ2-5, with 10 bases lining up with TRBD2. The CDR3 runs 14 residues. CDR1 and CDR2 from the germline V gene are ENHRY and SYGVKD. After removal of 0 bases from V and 9 bases from J, the junction contained 4 bases not matched to a gene. CDR3 nucleotides: TGTGCCATCAGTGAGTCGGGGCTAGCGGGGGCCCAGTACTTC. Residues: CAISESGLAGAQYF.

The chain uses TRBV7-9 and TRBJ1-5, with TRBD1 matching over 7 bases. The CDR3 is 17 amino acids. V lost 1 base, J lost 6 bases, and 12 bases stayed unmatched. Germline CDR1 SEHNR, CDR2 FQNEAQ (reference sequence). CDR3 amino acids: CASSLGLGGTVSQPQHF. CDR3 DNA: TGTGCCAGCAGCTTAGGCCTTGGGGGGACAGTCAGTCAGCCCCAGCATTTT.

The rearrangement joins TRBV2 to TRBJ1-5; D might be TRBD1 (6 bases). The CDR3 has 14 residues. The V gene lost 6 bases and the J gene lost 7 bases, with 16 bases spanning the gap. In germline, CDR1 is SNHLY, CDR2 FYNNEI. Here the CDR3 DNA reads TGTGCCAGCAGAGAAAGGACAGAGAGGCAGCCCCAGCATTTT. Translating gives CASRERTERQPQHF.

This rearrangement joins TRBV5-4 to TRBJ1-6; D is undetermined. This CDR3 is 17 amino acids long. The V and J ends lost 5 bases and 0 bases respectively, with 15 bases between them. The germline gives CDR1 SGHNT, CDR2 YYREEE (reference sequence). The CDR3 loop reads CASSWTSGSSYNSPLHF. DNA for the CDR3: TGTGCCAGCAGTTGGACTTCGGGGAGCTCCTATAATTCACCCCTCCACTTT.

This chain uses TRBV29-1 with TRBJ2-5; tentative D call: TRBD2 (5 bases). The germline V gene has CDR1 SQVTM and CDR2 ANQGSEA. CDR3 length: 11 amino acids. Deletions cut 7 bases from V and 3 bases from J, with 9 bases between. In nucleotides, the CDR3 is TGCAGCGGTTCGGAGGAAGAGACCCAGTACTTC. This sequence encodes CSGSEEETQYF.

There are a few counts of this clone. The chain couples TRBV7-9 to TRBJ1-1; tentative D call: TRBD1 (5 bases). This CDR3 comprises 13 residues. Germline CDR1 SEHNR, CDR2 FQNEAQ (reference sequence). Trimming left V 7 bases short and J 3 bases short, with 12 bases between. CDR3 sequence reads: CASNLGGDTEAFF. The CDR3 nucleotides read TGTGCCAGCAACCTGGGGGGTGACACTGAAGCTTTCTTT.

V and J are TRBV6-5 and TRBJ1-3; D is unresolved. The germline V and J ends were trimmed by 8 bases and 5 bases, with 10 bases remaining between them. The CDR3 is 12 amino acids. The germline gives CDR1 MNHEY, CDR2 SVGAGI. Written as DNA, the CDR3 is TGTGCCAGCGGAGCGGACCGAAACACCATATATTTT. It translates to CASGADRNTIYF.

The chain employs TRBV5-1 and TRBJ1-2, with 7 bases matching TRBD1. In germline, CDR1 is SGHRS, CDR2 YFSETQ. The CDR3 consists of 15 residues. V shed 4 bases, J shed 8 bases, and the junction held 14 bases outside the gene matches. The CDR3 bases are TGCGCCAGCAGCGCCGGGACAGCTCGCGGGGAGGGCTACACCTTC. This gives the protein CASSAGTARGEGYTF.

This rearrangement joins TRBV6-5 to TRBJ1-5, with 7 bases fitting TRBD1. The germline V gene has CDR1 MNHEY and CDR2 SVGAGI. V lost 2 bases, J lost 7 bases, and 5 bases stayed unmatched. This CDR3 has 14 amino acids. CDR3 DNA: TGTGCCAGCAGTTACGAGACAGGGCGCCAGCCCCAGCATTTT. Encoded protein: CASSYETGRQPQHF.

This clone showed up just a few times. The rearrangement links TRBV7-9 to TRBJ1-1, with no clear D. This CDR3 has 13 amino acids. Germline CDR1 reads SEHNR; CDR2 reads FQNEAQ (reference sequence). With 6 bases removed from V and 1 base from J, the gap between germline ends came to 9 bases. The CDR3 DNA sequence: TGTGCCAGCAGACAAACCCGGAACACTGAAGCTTTCTTT. It specifies CASRQTRNTEAFF.

The table lists this clone with a count of one. The V gene is TRBV5-4, the J gene TRBJ2-3; 7 bases line up with TRBD2. This CDR3 region has 11 residues. Per the germline V gene, CDR1 is SGHNT and CDR2 is YYREEE (reference sequence). V shed 4 bases, J shed 9 bases, and the junction held 2 bases outside the gene matches. The CDR3 coding sequence is TGTGCCAGCAGCCTGCGGGGGACGCAGTATTTT. Its protein is CASSLRGTQYF.

The V call is TRBV6-5, the J call TRBJ2-1; D perhaps matches TRBD2 (6 bases). Trimming removed 0 bases from V and 9 bases from J, with 15 bases in between. The length of the CDR3 is 15 residues. Germline V gives CDR1 MNHEY, CDR2 SVGAGI. As DNA, the CDR3 is TGTGCCAGCAGTTACTCGACGTGGGGGGTCGGTGAGCAGTTCTTC. It specifies CASSYSTWGVGEQFF.

The genes are TRBV7-9 and TRBJ1-5, with D possibly TRBD1 on 6 matching bases. Germline V lookup: CDR1 SEHNR, CDR2 FQNEAQ (reference sequence). This CDR3 comprises 13 residues. Trimming cost V 5 bases and J 5 bases, with 10 bases left between them. This CDR3 is CASSRDNYQPQHF. CDR3 sequence (DNA): TGTGCCAGCAGCCGGGACAACTATCAGCCCCAGCATTTT.

This clone was seen a handful of times. The chain is built from TRBV7-2 and TRBJ1-4; no clear D. Germline V lookup: CDR1 SGHTA, CDR2 FQGNSA. Trimming stripped 1 base from V and 3 bases from J, with 9 bases between. The CDR3 extends over 15 amino acids. In DNA, the CDR3 is TGTGCCAGCAGCTTAGAGAGGGTGTCTAATGAAAAACTGTTTTTT. It yields the protein CASSLERVSNEKLFF.

V usage is TRBV10-3 and J usage is TRBJ2-1; 11 bases agree with TRBD2. The CDR3 is 17 residues long. V lost 0 bases and J lost 8; bases outside the gene matches: 9. CDR1 ENHRY and CDR2 SYGVKD come from the germline V gene. CDR3 loop: CAISESRVAGGQHEQFF. For the CDR3, the DNA is TGTGCCATCAGTGAGTCCCGGGTAGCGGGGGGGCAGCATGAGCAGTTCTTC.

The chain joins TRBV6-5 to TRBJ2-7; tentatively, D is TRBD1 (6 bases). Deletions cut 5 bases from V and 9 bases from J, with 17 bases between. The germline V gene encodes CDR1 MNHEY and CDR2 SVGAGI. CDR3 length: 13 amino acids. The CDR3 reads CASSPLGSGVQYF. The DNA of the CDR3 is TGTGCCAGCAGTCCCCTTGGTTCAGGGGTGCAGTACTTC.

A few counts support this clone. The rearrangement uses TRBV7-2 and TRBJ2-5; 7 bases map to TRBD2. Germline V lookup: CDR1 SGHTA, CDR2 FQGNSA. V lost 0 bases, J lost 5 bases, and 9 bases stayed unmatched. The CDR3 sequence is 16 residues long. In DNA, the CDR3 is TGTGCCAGCAGCTTAGCTGGGACTACTCGGTTTGAGACCCAGTACTTC. It specifies CASSLAGTTRFETQYF. Full variable domain (rest looked up from reference TRBV7-2 and TRBJ2-5): GAGVSQSPSNKVTEKGKDVELRCDPISGHTALYWYRQSLGQGLEFLIYFQGNSAPDKSGLPSDRFSAERTGGSVSTLTIQRTQQEDSAVYLCASSLAGTTRFETQYFGPGTRLLVL.

J is TRBJ2-2 and V is TRBV13; the D gene is possibly TRBD1 (5 bases). CDR3 length: 17 amino acids. Germline V gene data show CDR1 as PRHDT and CDR2 as FYEKMQ (reference sequence). The germline V and J ends were trimmed by 4 bases and 2 bases, with 17 bases remaining between them. DNA for the CDR3: TGTGCCAGCAGCTCCAAGGGGTGGGGTCTAAACACCGGGGAGCTGTTTTTT. It encodes CASSSKGWGLNTGELFF.

The chain uses TRBV6-5 and TRBJ1-2; the D gene is possibly TRBD1 (5 bases). The CDR3 runs to 13 residues. Trimming removed 4 bases from V and 6 bases from J, with 12 bases in between. Germline assignment: CDR1 MNHEY and CDR2 SVGAGI. CDR3 nucleotide sequence: TGTGCCAGCAGTTCTCGGGTAGGGGATGGCTACACCTTC. Protein: CASSSRVGDGYTF.

The V call is TRBV30, the J call TRBJ1-3; D unresolved. V was cut by 1 base and J by 2 bases, with 6 bases left in between. This CDR3 is 13 amino acids long. Germline CDR1 is GTSNPN and CDR2 is SVGIG (reference sequence). CDR3 nucleotide sequence: TGTGCCTGGAGTGGAGGCACTGGAAACACCATATATTTT. This encodes CAWSGGTGNTIYF.

The V gene is TRBV2, the J gene TRBJ1-2; D is possibly TRBD1 (6 bases). The V gene lost 4 bases and the J gene lost 7 bases, with 13 bases spanning the gap. The CDR3 is 13 residues long. CDR1 is SNHLY, CDR2 FYNNEI, per germline. DNA for the CDR3: TGTGCCAGCAGTGCAGGGGCGCATAGTGGCTACACCTTC. Translation gives CASSAGAHSGYTF.

V and J are TRBV30 and TRBJ1-1, with D perhaps matching TRBD1 (6 bases). V shed 5 bases and J shed 11 bases, with 18 bases lying between them. CDR1 is GTSNPN and CDR2 is SVGIG in the germline V gene (reference sequence). The length of the CDR3 is 12 residues. The CDR3: CAWLLGGGGAFF. The CDR3, as DNA: TGTGCCTGGTTACTCGGGGGCGGGGGGGCTTTCTTT.